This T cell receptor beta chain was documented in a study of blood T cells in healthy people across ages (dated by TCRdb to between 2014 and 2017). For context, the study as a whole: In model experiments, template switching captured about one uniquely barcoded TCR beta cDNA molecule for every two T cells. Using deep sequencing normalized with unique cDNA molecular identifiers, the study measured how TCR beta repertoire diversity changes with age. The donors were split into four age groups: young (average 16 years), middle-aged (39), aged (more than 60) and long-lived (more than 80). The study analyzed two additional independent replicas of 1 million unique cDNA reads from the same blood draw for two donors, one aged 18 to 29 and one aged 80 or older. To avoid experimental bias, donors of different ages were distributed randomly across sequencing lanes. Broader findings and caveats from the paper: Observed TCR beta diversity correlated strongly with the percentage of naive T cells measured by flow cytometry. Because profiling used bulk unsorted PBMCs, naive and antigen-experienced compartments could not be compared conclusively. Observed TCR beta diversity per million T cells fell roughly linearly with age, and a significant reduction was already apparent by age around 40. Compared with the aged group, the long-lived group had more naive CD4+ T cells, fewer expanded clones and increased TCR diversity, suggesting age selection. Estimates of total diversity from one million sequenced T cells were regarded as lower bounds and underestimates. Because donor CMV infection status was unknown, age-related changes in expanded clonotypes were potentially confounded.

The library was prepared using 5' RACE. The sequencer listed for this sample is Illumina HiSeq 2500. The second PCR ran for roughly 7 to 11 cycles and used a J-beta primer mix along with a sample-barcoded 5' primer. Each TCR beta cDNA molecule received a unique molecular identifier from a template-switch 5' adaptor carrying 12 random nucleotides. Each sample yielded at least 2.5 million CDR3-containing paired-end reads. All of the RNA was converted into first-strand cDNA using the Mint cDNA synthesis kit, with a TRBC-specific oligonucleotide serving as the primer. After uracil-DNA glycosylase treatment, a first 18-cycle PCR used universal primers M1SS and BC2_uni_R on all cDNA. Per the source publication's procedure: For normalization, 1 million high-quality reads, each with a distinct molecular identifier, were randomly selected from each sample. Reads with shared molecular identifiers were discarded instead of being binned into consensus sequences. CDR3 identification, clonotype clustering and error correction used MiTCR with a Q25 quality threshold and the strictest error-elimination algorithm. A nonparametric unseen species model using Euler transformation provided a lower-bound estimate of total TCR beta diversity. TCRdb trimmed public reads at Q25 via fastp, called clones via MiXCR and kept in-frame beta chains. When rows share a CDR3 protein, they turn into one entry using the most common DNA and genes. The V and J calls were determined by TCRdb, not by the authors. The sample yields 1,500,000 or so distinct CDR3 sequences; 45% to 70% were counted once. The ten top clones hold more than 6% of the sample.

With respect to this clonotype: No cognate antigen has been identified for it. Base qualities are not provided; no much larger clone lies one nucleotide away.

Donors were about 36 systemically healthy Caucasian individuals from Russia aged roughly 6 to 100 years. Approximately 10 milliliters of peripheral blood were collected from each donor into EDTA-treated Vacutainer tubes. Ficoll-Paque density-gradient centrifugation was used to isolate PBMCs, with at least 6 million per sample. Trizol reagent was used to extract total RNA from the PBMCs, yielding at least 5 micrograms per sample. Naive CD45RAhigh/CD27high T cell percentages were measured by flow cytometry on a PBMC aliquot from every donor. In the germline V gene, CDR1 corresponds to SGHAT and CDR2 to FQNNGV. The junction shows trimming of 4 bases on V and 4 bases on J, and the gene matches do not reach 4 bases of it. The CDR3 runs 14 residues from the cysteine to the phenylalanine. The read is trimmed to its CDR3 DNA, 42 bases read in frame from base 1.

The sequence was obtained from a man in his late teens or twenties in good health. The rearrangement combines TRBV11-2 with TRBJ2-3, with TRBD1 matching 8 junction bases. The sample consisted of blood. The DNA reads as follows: TGTGCCAGCAGCTCGCCGGACAGGGCAGATACGCAGTATTTT. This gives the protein CASSSPDRADTQYF. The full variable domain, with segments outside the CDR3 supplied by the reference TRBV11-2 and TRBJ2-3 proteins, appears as EAGVAQSPRYKIIEKRQSVAFWCNPISGHATLYWYQQILGQGPKLLIQFQNNGVVDDSQLPKDRFSAERLKGVDSTLKIQPAKLEDSAVYLCASSSPDRADTQYFGPGTRLTVL.